In this sample, the clone carrying this T cell receptor beta chain turned up a few times. Its specificity is not known. The data are from a study of T-cell reconstitution after alpha-beta-depleted transplantation in children. The study's findings and limits: Newly produced T cells mostly accounted for T-cell counts and diversity one year post-transplant. About two months after transplant, alpha-beta T cells reportedly came from several hundred expanded graft clones.

Preparation of the TCRbeta library used unique molecular identifiers. TCRdb used MiXCR to reprocess the PCR reads, holding one entry per CDR3 protein. The repertoire holds a few hundred thousand distinct CDR3 sequences, with roughly a quarter as singletons. Germline assignment: CDR1 LGHDT and CDR2 YNNKEL (reference sequence). The V and J ends lost 1 base and 5 bases, in that order; junction bases with no gene match: 5. The length of the CDR3 is 15 residues. The source was PBMCs, collected before TCRalphabeta/CD19-depleted stem cell transplant. The chain couples TRBV3-1 to TRBJ2-7, with 10 bases that match TRBD2. The TCR was taken from a boy under three years old with Wiskott-Aldrich syndrome, due to receive a stem cell transplant. CDR3 sequence: CASSQVDSGRNEQYF. In nucleotides, the CDR3 is TGTGCCAGCAGCCAAGTCGATAGCGGGAGGAACGAGCAGTACTTC.